The clone carrying this TCR beta chain is a singleton in its sample. Antigen: not known. This record comes from a study of neoadjuvant anti-PD-1 for oral cavity cancer. At the level of the study: Patients without progression got a fourth dose around day 43.

Sample time point: after neoadjuvant nivolumab, at surgical resection. PBMCs were not maintained or expanded in culture before analysis. CDR3 size: 14 residues. V gave up 0 bases and J gave up 0 bases, with 3 bases separating them. CDR1 is SGDLS and CDR2 is YYNGEE in the germline V gene. Here immunoSEQ multiplex PCR was the method, and the copy in TCRdb shows in-frame clones only, minus some. The sample records approximately 30,000 clones, approximately 80% being singletons. Study-wide results and limits: PBMC Gini-index clonality exceeded responders' in non-responders post-nivolumab.

The clonotype originates from a person between 40 and 79 years old with oral cavity squamous cell carcinoma. The rearrangement uses TRBV9 and TRBJ2-2; D not certain. The sample in question was PBMCs, obtained after nivolumab (anti-PD-1) treatment. The DNA of the CDR3 is TGTGCCAGCAGCGTAGGAGCGAACACCGGGGAGCTGTTTTTT. Translating gives CASSVGANTGELFF.